Listed below are T cell receptor beta chains from one sample, sequenced in a study of technical replicates of blood from a handful of donors. Libraries were prepared by immunoSEQ multiplex PCR; TCRdb keeps only in-frame clonotypes and omits some of them. The sample lists about 81,000 clones; about 96% were seen once. Sequenced: T cells isolated from PBMCs. The receptor source for this set is a human donor in good health. CDR3s include the opening cysteine and the closing phenylalanine or tryptophan. Each record gives: V gene, clone size, J gene, D gene, CDR3 DNA, CDR3 protein. A D gene is named only where the DNA matches it firmly. Only part of the rows carry a size: once, few, many, or a class if the clone is expanded.

TRBV10-3	-	TRBJ1-1	-	TGTGCCATCAGACAGGGTCTGAACACTGAAGCTTTCTTT	CAIRQGLNTEAFF
TRBV28	-	TRBJ1-2	TRBD1	TGTGCCAGCAGTTCAGGGGCGACAGGGGGCGATGGCTACACCTTC	CASSSGATGGDGYTF
TRBV6-1	-	TRBJ2-1	TRBD2	TGTGCCAGCAGTGAAGCGCGGGGGACGCGGAGCTATGAGCAGTTCTTC	CASSEARGTRSYEQFF
TRBV27	-	TRBJ1-3	-	TGTGCCAGCAAAGCGGGCCGGTCGGGGAACACCATATATTTT	CASKAGRSGNTIYF
TRBV6-5	-	TRBJ1-2	-	TGTGCCAGCAGCTATGACAAAGCCCTGGGCGGCTACACCTTC	CASSYDKALGGYTF
TRBV6-1	-	TRBJ2-3	TRBD2	TGTGCCAGCAGTGGACTATGGGGGACTAGCGGGGGAGATACGCAGTATTTT	CASSGLWGTSGGDTQYF
TRBV7-3	-	TRBJ2-1	-	TGTGCCAGCAGCCCCACGGCGGGGCGGAAAAGTCGCCCCTACAATGAGCAGTTCTTC	CASSPTAGRKSRPYNEQFF
TRBV4-1	-	TRBJ2-2	TRBD2	TGCGCCAGCAGCTTCGCGGGGGGCGGCGGGGAGCTGTTTTTT	CASSFAGGGGELFF
TRBV27	-	TRBJ1-2	-	TGTGCCAGCAGTCAAACAGGGACCTATGGCTACACCTTC	CASSQTGTYGYTF
TRBV20-1	-	TRBJ1-1	TRBD1	TGCAGTGCTTTTGGGACAGTTGAAGCTTTCTTT	CSAFGTVEAFF
TRBV30	-	TRBJ1-4	TRBD1	TGTGCCGGCCACCCGGGACAGTCTAATGAAAAACTGTTTTTT	CAGHPGQSNEKLFF
TRBV5-6	-	TRBJ2-6	TRBD1	TGTGCCAGCAGATTGACAGGGGTTGGGGCCAACGTCCTGACTTTC	CASRLTGVGANVLTF
TRBV5-1	-	TRBJ2-1	TRBD2	TGCGCCAGCAGCTTGCCTAGCGGGGTGGTTAATGAGCAGTTCTTC	CASSLPSGVVNEQFF
TRBV6-1	-	TRBJ1-5	-	TGTGCCAGCAGTATTACCGAAGGCCGGGGTCAGCCCCAGCATTTT	CASSITEGRGQPQHF
TRBV7-8	-	TRBJ2-5	TRBD2	TGTGCCAGCAGCTCGAGCGGGAGGGGGGAGACCCAGTACTTC	CASSSSGRGETQYF
TRBV7-8	-	TRBJ2-5	-	TGTGCCAGCAGGGTAACCCGTCCGCAGGGGAAATCGACCCAGTACTTC	CASRVTRPQGKSTQYF
TRBV29-1	-	TRBJ2-6	TRBD1	TGCAGCACCGGGGCACAGGGGGCAAGTGGGGCCAACGTCCTGACTTTC	CSTGAQGASGANVLTF
TRBV6-4	-	TRBJ2-3	TRBD2	TGTGCCAGCAGACTAGCGGGGGACACAGATACGCAGTATTTT	CASRLAGDTDTQYF
TRBV2	-	TRBJ2-1	-	TGTGCCAGCAGTGACCCACAGAACAATGAGCAGTTCTTC	CASSDPQNNEQFF
TRBV11-2	-	TRBJ1-1	-	TGTGCCAGCAGCCCAGGGGAAGTATTGGGATACACTGAAGCTTTCTTT	CASSPGEVLGYTEAFF
TRBV9	once	TRBJ2-7	-	TGTGCCAGCAGCCTTCGGGGGATCTCCTACGAGCAGTACTTC	CASSLRGISYEQYF
TRBV9	once	TRBJ2-1	-	TGTGCCAGCAGCGTTGGGGCGAGCTACAATGAGCAGTTCTTC	CASSVGASYNEQFF
TRBV14	-	TRBJ2-4	TRBD2	TGTGCCAGCGCGACAGCGGGGGCCAAAAACATTCAGTACTTC	CASATAGAKNIQYF
TRBV5-1	-	TRBJ2-5	TRBD2	TGCGCCAGCCGGGTAGCGGGAGGTTCGGGAGAGACCCAGTACTTC	CASRVAGGSGETQYF
TRBV6-1	-	TRBJ1-2	-	TGTGCCAGCACTATGACAGGCGCTGGCTACACCTTC	CASTMTGAGYTF
TRBV4-2	-	TRBJ2-7	TRBD2	TGTGCCAGCAGCCAAGAAGGGCTAGCGGGGGCCTACGAGCAGTACTTC	CASSQEGLAGAYEQYF
TRBV6-6	-	TRBJ1-1	-	TGTGCCAGCAGCACCACCTTCGGAGGGAACACTGAAGCTTTCTTT	CASSTTFGGNTEAFF